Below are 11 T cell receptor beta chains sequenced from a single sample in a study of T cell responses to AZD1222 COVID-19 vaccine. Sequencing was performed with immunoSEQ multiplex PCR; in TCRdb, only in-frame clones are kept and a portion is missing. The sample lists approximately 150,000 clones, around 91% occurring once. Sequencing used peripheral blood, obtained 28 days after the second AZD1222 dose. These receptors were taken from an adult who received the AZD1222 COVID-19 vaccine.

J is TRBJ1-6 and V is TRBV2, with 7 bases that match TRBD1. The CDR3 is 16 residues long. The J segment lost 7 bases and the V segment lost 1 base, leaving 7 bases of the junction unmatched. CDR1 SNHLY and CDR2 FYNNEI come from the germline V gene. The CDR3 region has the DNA TGTGCCAGCAGTGAAGATGGCCCGACAGGGAATTCACCCCTCCACTTT. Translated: CASSEDGPTGNSPLHF.

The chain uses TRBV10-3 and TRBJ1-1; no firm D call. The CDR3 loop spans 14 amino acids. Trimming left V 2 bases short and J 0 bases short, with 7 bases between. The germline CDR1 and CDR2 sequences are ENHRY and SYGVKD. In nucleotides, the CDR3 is TGTGCCATCAGTGAGACAGCGTTGAACACTGAAGCTTTCTTT. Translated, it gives CAISETALNTEAFF.

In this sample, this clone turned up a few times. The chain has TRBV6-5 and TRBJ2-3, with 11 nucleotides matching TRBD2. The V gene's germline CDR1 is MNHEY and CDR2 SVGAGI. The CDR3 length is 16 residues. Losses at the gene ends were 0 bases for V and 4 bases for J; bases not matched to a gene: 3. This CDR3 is CASSYSTSGASDTQYF. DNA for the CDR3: TGTGCCAGCAGTTACTCGACTAGCGGGGCCTCAGATACGCAGTATTTT.

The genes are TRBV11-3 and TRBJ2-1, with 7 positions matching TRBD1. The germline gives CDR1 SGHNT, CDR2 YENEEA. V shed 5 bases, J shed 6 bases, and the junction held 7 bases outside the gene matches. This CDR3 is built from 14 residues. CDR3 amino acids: CASSRLGTANEQFF. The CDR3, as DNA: TGTGCCAGCAGCCGACTTGGGACAGCCAATGAGCAGTTCTTC. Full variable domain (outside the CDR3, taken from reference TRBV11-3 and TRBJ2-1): EAGVVQSPRYKIIEKKQPVAFWCNPISGHNTLYWYLQNLGQGPELLIRYENEEAVDDSQLPKDRFSAERLKGVDSTLKIQPAELGDSAVYLCASSRLGTANEQFFGPGTRLTVL.

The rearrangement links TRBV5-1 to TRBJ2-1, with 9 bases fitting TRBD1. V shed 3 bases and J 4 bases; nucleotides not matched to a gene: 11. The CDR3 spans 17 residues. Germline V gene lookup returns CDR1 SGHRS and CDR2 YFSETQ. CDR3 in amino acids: CASSYLNRDRAYNEQFF. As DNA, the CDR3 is TGCGCCAGCAGCTACCTAAACCGGGACAGGGCGTACAATGAGCAGTTCTTC.

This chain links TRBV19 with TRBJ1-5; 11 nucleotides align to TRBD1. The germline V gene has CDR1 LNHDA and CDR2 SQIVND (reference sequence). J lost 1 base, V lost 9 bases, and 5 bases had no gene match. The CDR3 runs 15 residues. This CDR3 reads CARRDRGRSNQPQHF. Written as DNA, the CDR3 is TGTGCCAGACGGGACAGGGGGAGAAGCAATCAGCCCCAGCATTTT.

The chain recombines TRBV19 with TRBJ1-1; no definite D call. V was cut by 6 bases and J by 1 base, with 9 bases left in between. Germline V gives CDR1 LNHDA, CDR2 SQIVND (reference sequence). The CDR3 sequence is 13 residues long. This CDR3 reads CASRNLRNTEAFF. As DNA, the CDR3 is TGTGCCAGTAGAAATCTCAGGAACACTGAAGCTTTCTTT.

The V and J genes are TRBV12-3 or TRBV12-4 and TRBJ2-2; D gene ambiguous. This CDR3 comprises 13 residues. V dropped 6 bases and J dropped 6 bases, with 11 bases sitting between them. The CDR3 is CASRLGAPGELFF. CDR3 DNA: TGTGCCAGCAGGCTCGGAGCACCCGGGGAGCTGTTTTTT.

As DNA, the CDR3 is TGTGCCACCAGCAGAGCGCCTACTCCCGAGGAAGGCTACACCTTC. Encoded protein: CATSRAPTPEEGYTF. The chain couples TRBV15 to TRBJ1-2; D is unresolved. The V and J ends lost 1 base and 8 bases respectively, with 17 bases between them. Germline V CDR1 and CDR2: LNHNV, YYDKDF (reference sequence). The CDR3 sequence is 15 residues long.

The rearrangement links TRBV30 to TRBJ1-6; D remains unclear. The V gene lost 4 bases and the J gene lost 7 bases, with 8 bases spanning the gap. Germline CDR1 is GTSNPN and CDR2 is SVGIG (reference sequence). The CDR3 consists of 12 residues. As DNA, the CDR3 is TGTGCCTGGAAATCAGAAAATTCACCCCTCCACTTT. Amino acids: CAWKSENSPLHF.

CDR3 in amino acids: CASTDRDFYSPLHF. CDR3 bases: TGCGCCAGCACCGACAGGGATTTCTATTCACCCCTCCACTTT. The V and J genes are TRBV4-1 and TRBJ1-6; the match to TRBD1 covers 7 bases. The CDR3 runs to 14 residues. Trimming took 7 bases from V and 8 from J; bases not matched to a gene: 8. CDR1 MGHRA and CDR2 YSYEKL come from the germline V gene.